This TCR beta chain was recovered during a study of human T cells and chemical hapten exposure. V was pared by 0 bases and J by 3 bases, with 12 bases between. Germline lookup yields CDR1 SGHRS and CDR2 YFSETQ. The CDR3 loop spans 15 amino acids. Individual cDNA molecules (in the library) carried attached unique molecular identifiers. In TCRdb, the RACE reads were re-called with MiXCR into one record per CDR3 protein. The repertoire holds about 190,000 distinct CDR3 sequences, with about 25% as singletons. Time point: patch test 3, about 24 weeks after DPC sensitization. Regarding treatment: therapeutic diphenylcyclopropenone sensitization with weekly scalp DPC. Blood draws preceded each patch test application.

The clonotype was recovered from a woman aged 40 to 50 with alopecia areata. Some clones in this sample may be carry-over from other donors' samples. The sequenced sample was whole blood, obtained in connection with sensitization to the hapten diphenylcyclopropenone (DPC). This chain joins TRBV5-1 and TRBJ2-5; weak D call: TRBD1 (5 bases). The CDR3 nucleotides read TGCGCCAGCAGCTTGGTTCCAGGGTCGGAAGAGACCCAGTACTTC. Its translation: CASSLVPGSEETQYF.